The present T cell receptor beta chain was sequenced within a study of blood T cell repertoires in COVID-19. At the level of the study: Nucleic acid was either cDNA or gDNA, and it came from T cells, B-cell-depleted T cells, or PBMCs.

Trimming cost V 4 bases and J 6 bases; bases outside gene matches: 8. The CDR3 contains 13 residues. From germline, CDR1 is GTSNPN and CDR2 SVGIG (reference sequence). Produced via immunoSEQ multiplex PCR; TCRdb's table is partial and in-frame only. This repertoire shows approximately 170,000 clones, about 83% found once; its top ten account for about an eighth. What was sequenced was peripheral blood. The sequence derives from a man in his sixties or seventies who had recovered from COVID-19. The chain recombines TRBV30 with TRBJ1-2; 7 bases align to TRBD1. CDR3 DNA: TGTGCCTGGATTTCCGACAGGGCCAATGGCTACACCTTC. Translation: CAWISDRANGYTF.